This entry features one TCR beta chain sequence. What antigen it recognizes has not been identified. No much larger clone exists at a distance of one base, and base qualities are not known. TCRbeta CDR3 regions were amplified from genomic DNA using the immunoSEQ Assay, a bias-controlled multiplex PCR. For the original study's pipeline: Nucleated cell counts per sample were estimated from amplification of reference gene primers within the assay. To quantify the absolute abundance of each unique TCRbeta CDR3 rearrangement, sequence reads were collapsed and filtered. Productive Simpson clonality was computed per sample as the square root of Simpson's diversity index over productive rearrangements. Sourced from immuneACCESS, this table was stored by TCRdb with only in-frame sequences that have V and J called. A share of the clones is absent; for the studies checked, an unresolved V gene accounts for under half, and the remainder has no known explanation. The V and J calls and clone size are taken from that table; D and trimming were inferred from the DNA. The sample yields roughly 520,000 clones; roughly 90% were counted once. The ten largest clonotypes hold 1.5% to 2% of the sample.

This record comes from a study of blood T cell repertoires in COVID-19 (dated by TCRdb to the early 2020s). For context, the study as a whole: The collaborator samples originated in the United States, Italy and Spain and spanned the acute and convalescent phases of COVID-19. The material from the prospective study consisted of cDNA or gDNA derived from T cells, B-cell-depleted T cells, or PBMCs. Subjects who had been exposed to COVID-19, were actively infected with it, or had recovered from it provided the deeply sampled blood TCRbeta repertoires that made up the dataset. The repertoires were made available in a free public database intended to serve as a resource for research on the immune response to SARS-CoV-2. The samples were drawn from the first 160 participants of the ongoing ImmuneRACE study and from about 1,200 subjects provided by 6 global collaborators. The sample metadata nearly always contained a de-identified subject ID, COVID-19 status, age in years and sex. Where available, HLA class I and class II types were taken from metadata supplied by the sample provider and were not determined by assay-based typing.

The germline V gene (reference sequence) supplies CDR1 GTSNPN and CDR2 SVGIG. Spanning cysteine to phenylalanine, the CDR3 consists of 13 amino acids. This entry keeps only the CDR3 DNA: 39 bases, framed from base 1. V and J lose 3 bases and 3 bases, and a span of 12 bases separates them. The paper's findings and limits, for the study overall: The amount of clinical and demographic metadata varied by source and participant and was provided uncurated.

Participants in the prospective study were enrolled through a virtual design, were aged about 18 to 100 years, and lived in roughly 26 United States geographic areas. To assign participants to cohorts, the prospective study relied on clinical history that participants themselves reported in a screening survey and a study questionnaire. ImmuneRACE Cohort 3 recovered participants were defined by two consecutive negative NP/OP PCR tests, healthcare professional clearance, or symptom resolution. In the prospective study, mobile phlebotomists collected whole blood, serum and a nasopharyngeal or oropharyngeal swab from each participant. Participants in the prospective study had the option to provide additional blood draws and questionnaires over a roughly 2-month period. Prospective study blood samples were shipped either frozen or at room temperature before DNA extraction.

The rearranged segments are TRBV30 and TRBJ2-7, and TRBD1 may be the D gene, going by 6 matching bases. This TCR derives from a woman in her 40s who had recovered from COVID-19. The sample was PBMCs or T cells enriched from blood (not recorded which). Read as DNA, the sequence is TGTGCCTGGAGCGAAGGGGGTTTCTACGAGCAGTACTTC. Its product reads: CAWSEGGFYEQYF.